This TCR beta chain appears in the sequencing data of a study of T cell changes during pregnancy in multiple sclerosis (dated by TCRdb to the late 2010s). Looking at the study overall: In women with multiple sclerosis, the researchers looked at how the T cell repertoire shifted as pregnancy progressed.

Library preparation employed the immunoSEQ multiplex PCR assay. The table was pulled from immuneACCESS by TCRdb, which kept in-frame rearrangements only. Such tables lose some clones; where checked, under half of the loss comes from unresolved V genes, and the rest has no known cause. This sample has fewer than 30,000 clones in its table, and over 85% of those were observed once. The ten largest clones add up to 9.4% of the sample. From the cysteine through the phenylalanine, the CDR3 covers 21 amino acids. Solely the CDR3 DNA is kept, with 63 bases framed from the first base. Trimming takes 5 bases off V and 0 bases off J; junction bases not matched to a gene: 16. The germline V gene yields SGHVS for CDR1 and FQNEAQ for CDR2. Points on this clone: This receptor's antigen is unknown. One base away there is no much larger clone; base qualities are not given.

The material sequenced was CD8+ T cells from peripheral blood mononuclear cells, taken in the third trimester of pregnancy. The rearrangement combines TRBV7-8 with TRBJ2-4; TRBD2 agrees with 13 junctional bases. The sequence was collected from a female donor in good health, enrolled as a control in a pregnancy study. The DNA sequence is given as TGTGCCAGCAGCCCTTACCTTGGACTAGCGGGGGCTACCCTAGCCAAAAACATTCAGTACTTC. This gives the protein CASSPYLGLAGATLAKNIQYF.